Sequencing of this TCR beta chain was carried out in a study of naive and memory T cell subsets (TCRdb year 2017). At the level of the whole study: The study applied an open-source, UMI-based TCR alpha and beta sequencing pipeline to sorted naive and memory peripheral blood T cell subsets. IgG serology results and the functional CMV T cell responses were in complete agreement. RNA was DNase-treated and reverse transcribed with TCR constant-region primers, mostly using SuperScript III.

From the second PCR step onward, the TCR alpha chain libraries and the TCR beta chain libraries were amplified separately. CMV status of each donor was established by measuring IFNgamma production from CD4+ T cells after fresh PBMCs were stimulated overnight with CMV viral lysate. Miltenyi beads were used first to positively select CD4 T cells, and CD8 T cells were then positively selected from the CD4-negative fraction. After staining for CD3, CD4, CD8, CD45RA, CD27 and a live/dead dye, cells were sorted on a BD Aria II into four subsets based on CD45RA and CD27. Blood came from three healthy volunteers, each fractionated into CD4 and CD8 T cells and then into four differentiation subsets. Approximately 120 ml of peripheral blood was collected from each donor, and PBMC were isolated by Ficoll-Paque PLUS density-gradient centrifugation. Sorted cells were lysed in RLT buffer, and RNA was extracted with a Qiagen RNeasy kit and stored at -80°C.

This clonotype was observed at least ten times. What antigen it recognizes has not been identified. Base quality data are lacking; no much larger clone is found one base away. The CDR3 runs 14 residues from the cysteine to the phenylalanine. Only CDR3 DNA remains: 42 bases, in frame from the first base. V was cut back by 0 bases and J by 2 bases, leaving a gap of 7 bases between them. Here is what the overall study found, with its caveats: Once error correction was done, more than 95% of naive TCR sequences showed up just once, which made the naive abundance distributions much steeper than those of the memory subsets. A few larger clonotypes were present in naive repertoires, particularly the CD8 repertoires, and these clonotypes were possibly memory cells re-expressing CD45RA. Gini index rose and Shannon and inverse Simpson diversity fell from naive through CM, EM and EMRA in both CD4 and CD8 cells. TCR abundance followed a power law with an exponent that was different for naive and memory subsets but consistent across the three individuals. Clonotypes were defined as single alpha or beta chain sequences, not paired alpha/beta receptors. The repertoire findings for the naive and memory subsets could not be validated against a ground truth, as none was available. RNA-based TCR counts may be influenced by expression changes linked to T cell activation and differentiation.

The library was generated by UMI-ligation and nested PCR. The beta constant-region primer consisted of an equimolar mixture of two oligonucleotides that together covered TRBC1 and TRBC2. Four rounds of PCR, combining the SP2 primer with nested alpha and beta constant-region primers, were used to amplify the ligated cDNA. A single-stranded oligonucleotide bearing the SP2 primer plus a 12-nucleotide UMI was ligated onto the 3' end of the cDNA by T4 RNA ligase 1. The ligation reaction was kept at 16 degrees C for roughly 18-24 hours. To avoid over-amplification, PCR2 was usually performed as a SYBR Green qPCR and halted once a predetermined threshold was reached. Apart from the first purification, every purification step used Agencourt AMPure XP magnetic beads. Library amounts were measured by Qubit and library quality was assessed on a TapeStation, where the main peak was expected at around 650 bp. The pooled libraries were sequenced on an Illumina MiSeq using v2 2x251 paired-end kits, which usually yielded roughly 0.95-2.2 million reads per sample. Each sample was pooled at 3 to 4 nM, and roughly 5-7% PhiX was included to help cluster recognition. In the original analysis: V and J genes were assigned to Demultiplexor-processed FASTQ reads by Decombinator through tag matching, with a single base-pair mismatch being allowed. By using UMIs, Collapsinator corrected both sequencing errors and the frequency errors caused by PCR heterogeneity. TCRs were translated and CDR3s were extracted from the conserved cysteine to the FGXG phenylalanine by CDR3Translator, with non-productive sequences being flagged. Gini, Shannon entropy and inverse Simpson indices were calculated on repertoires subsampled to equal numbers of UMI-defined TCRs. Power-law fits to clonotype abundance distributions were performed by maximum likelihood within the linear range. When run on a single naive CD8 sample, MIGEC and the pipeline yielded similar UMI counts, similar unique TCR numbers and similar clonal distributions. One analysis removed from the naive repertoire any naive TCRs that were also found in any memory subset from the same donor. The repertoires were searched for under 7,500 CMV-associated CDR3 sequences that had been compiled from VDJdb and a published dataset. TCRdb reran the public reads through fastp at Q25 and MiXCR, keeping productive beta chains. CDR3 protein duplicates are merged, each entry listing the most common genes and DNA. The V and J calls were not made by the authors but by TCRdb's processing. This sample lists approximately 80,000 distinct CDR3 sequences; 8% to 9.5% were detected once. The biggest ten clones account for 1.2% of the sample.

Sample: naive CD8+ T cells from blood. What this sample's cell subset or site label stands for: naive T cells, CD45RA high CD27+. The source is a human donor in good health. This chain is built from TRBV12-3 or TRBV12-4 and TRBJ1-1; no D gene is confidently identified. Here the CDR3 is given as CASSLAYGNTEAFF. The nucleotide sequence reads as follows: TGTGCCAGCAGTTTAGCTTACGGAAACACTGAAGCTTTCTTT.